The 13 T cell receptor beta chains presented below share a single source sample, sequenced in a study of T cell responses to AZD1222 COVID-19 vaccine. TCRdb keeps only in-frame clones here, not all; method: immunoSEQ multiplex PCR. The table includes about 110,000 clones, roughly 90% detected once. Specimen: peripheral blood, collected on day 0 of AZD1222 vaccination. Receptors were obtained from an adult in good health.

The chain is built from TRBV9 and TRBJ2-7; the D gene is possibly TRBD2 (5 bases). Germline values: CDR1 SGDLS, CDR2 YYNGEE. Trimming cost V 3 bases and J 4 bases, with 11 bases left between them. The CDR3 spans 13 residues. The CDR3 loop reads CASSAPGRYEQYF. The CDR3 nucleotides read TGTGCCAGCAGCGCTCCGGGGAGATACGAGCAGTACTTC.

This clone was seen a single time. The chain employs TRBV6-5 and TRBJ2-5; a possible D gene is TRBD1 (6 bases). Trimming cost V 6 bases and J 4 bases, with 18 bases left between them. This CDR3 region has 15 residues. CDR1 and CDR2 (germline): MNHEY, SVGAGI. CDR3 in DNA: TGTGCCAGCAGCGCAACCAGGGGCCGGGGAGAGACCCAGTACTTC. It specifies CASSATRGRGETQYF.

The chain is built from TRBV10-2 and TRBJ2-3, with no clear D. CDR1 is WSHSY and CDR2 is SAAADI in the germline V gene. This CDR3 region has 13 residues. Trimming shortened V by 7 bases and J by 0 bases, and 8 bases separated the two germline ends. CDR3 nucleotides: TGCGCCAGCATGACCCAAAGCACAGATACGCAGTATTTT. Translating it yields CASMTQSTDTQYF.

This chain connects TRBV4-1 to TRBJ2-1, with 11 bases matching TRBD2. The germline V gene encodes CDR1 MGHRA and CDR2 YSYEKL. V was clipped by 0 bases and J by 0 bases; unmatched bases: 10. This CDR3 is 20 amino acids long. CDR3: CASSQDIGTSGYSSYNEQFF. CDR3 DNA sequence: TGCGCCAGCAGCCAAGATATCGGGACTAGCGGCTATAGCTCCTACAATGAGCAGTTCTTC.

The rearrangement links TRBV2 to TRBJ2-7, with D unresolved. The V gene lost 1 base and the J gene lost 11 bases, with 12 bases spanning the gap. Germline V gene data show CDR1 as SNHLY and CDR2 as FYNNEI. This CDR3 comprises 12 residues. CDR3: CASSEGPHRKYF. DNA of the CDR3: TGTGCCAGCAGTGAAGGCCCCCATCGAAAGTACTTC. Full variable domain (missing parts from reference TRBV2 and TRBJ2-7): EPEVTQTPSHQVTQMGQEVILRCVPISNHLYFYWYRQILGQKVEFLVSFYNNEISEKSEIFDDQFSVERPDGSNFTLKIRSTKLEDSAMYFCASSEGPHRKYFGPGTRLTVT.

The gene calls are TRBV19 and TRBJ1-4; D not certain. The CDR3 is 15 residues long. Trimming pared 4 bases from V and 3 bases from J, leaving 12 bases between. Germline lookup yields CDR1 LNHDA and CDR2 SQIVND (reference sequence). Here the CDR3 DNA reads TGTGCCAGTAGTAGTAAGACACACTCTAATGAAAAACTGTTTTTT. Translation gives CASSSKTHSNEKLFF.

CDR3 nucleotide sequence: TGCGCCAGCAGTGACGGGAAGACAGATACGCAGTATTTT. Residues: CASSDGKTDTQYF. This chain links TRBV10-1 with TRBJ2-3, with D possibly matching TRBD2 (5 bases). Germline-derived CDR1 and CDR2 are WNHNN and SYGVQD (reference sequence). Trimming shortened V by 3 bases and J by 3 bases, and 7 bases separated the two germline ends. The CDR3 runs 13 residues.

J is TRBJ2-6 and V is TRBV19; no definite D call. The V and J ends lost 5 bases and 0 bases respectively, with 11 bases between them. The CDR3 is 16 amino acids. Germline lookup yields CDR1 LNHDA and CDR2 SQIVND (reference sequence). The CDR3 nucleotides read TGTGCCAGTAGTTTGCGTCGTTTCTCTGGGGCCAACGTCCTGACTTTC. It specifies CASSLRRFSGANVLTF.

J is TRBJ1-6 and V is TRBV14, with D unresolved. V was cut by 6 bases and J by 4 bases, with 16 bases left in between. Germline assignment: CDR1 SGHDN and CDR2 FVKESK. The length of the CDR3 is 16 residues. The CDR3, as DNA: TGTGCCAGCAGGCCCGGTGGAAACCCTTATAATTCACCCCTCCACTTT. It is translated as CASRPGGNPYNSPLHF.

In its sample, this clone was seen a few times. The CDR3, as DNA: TGTGCCAGCAAAGGTTCGGGAATACGGGAGCAGTTCTTC. Amino acids: CASKGSGIREQFF. V gene TRBV28 combines with J gene TRBJ2-1; maybe TRBD2 (5 bases). The CDR3 spans 13 residues. The V gene lost 7 bases and the J gene lost 10 bases, with 17 bases spanning the gap. Germline V gene data show CDR1 as MDHEN and CDR2 as SYDVKM.

The chain combines TRBV25-1 with TRBJ1-2; possibly TRBD1 for D (6 bases). The CDR3 loop spans 13 amino acids. Trimming left V 1 base short and J 8 bases short, with 11 bases between. The germline gives CDR1 MGHDK, CDR2 SYGVNS. The DNA for the CDR3 is TGTGCCAGCAGTGAATCAGGGGCGAGGGGCTACACCTTC. Amino acid sequence: CASSESGARGYTF.

The J gene is TRBJ2-1, the V gene TRBV11-3; D may be TRBD2 (6 bases). Trimming cost V 4 bases and J 6 bases, with 10 bases left between them. The CDR3 contains 13 residues. CDR1 and CDR2 (germline): SGHNT, YENEEA. CDR3 in amino acids: CASSSRLGNEQFF. DNA for the CDR3: TGTGCCAGCAGCTCCCGACTAGGCAATGAGCAGTTCTTC.

The chain is built from TRBV28 and TRBJ2-3; D is unresolved. The V gene's germline CDR1 is MDHEN and CDR2 SYDVKM. The CDR3 has 14 amino acids. V lost 7 bases to trimming and J lost 7 bases, with 18 bases between them. In DNA form, the CDR3 reads TGTGCCAGCATACCGGGCACCGCCGTGAATACGCAGTATTTT. Protein sequence: CASIPGTAVNTQYF.